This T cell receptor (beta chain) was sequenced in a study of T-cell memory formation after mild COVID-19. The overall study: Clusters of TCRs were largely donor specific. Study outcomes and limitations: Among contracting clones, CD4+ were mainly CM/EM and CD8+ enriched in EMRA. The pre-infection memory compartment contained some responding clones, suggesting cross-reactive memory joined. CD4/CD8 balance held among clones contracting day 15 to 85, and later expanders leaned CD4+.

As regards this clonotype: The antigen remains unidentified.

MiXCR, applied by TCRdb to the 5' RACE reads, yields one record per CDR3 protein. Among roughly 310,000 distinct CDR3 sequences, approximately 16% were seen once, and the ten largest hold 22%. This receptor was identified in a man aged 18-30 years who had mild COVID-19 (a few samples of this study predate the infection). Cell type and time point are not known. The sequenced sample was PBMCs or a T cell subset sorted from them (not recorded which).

The CDR3 spells CATSRDRGGAKIGEAFF. The CDR3 DNA is TGTGCCACCAGCAGAGATCGAGGGGGGGCAAAAATCGGTGAAGCTTTCTTT. The chain links TRBV15 to TRBJ1-1; D is possibly TRBD1 (6 bases). Trimming stripped 0 bases from V and 7 bases from J, with 21 bases between. This CDR3 is 17 amino acids long. From germline, CDR1 is LNHNV and CDR2 YYDKDF (reference sequence).